This T cell receptor (beta chain) was captured by sequencing in a study of blood T cell repertoires in COVID-19. Study overall: Collection of acute and convalescent COVID-19 samples took place in the United States, Italy and Spain. PBMCs, B-cell-depleted T cells, or T cells were the source of the cDNA or gDNA that made up the material.

The CDR3 has 14 amino acids. The ends lost 1 base at V and 6 bases at J; junction bases unmatched: 3. Germline loops: CDR1 SGHTA, CDR2 FQGNSA. Per the authors' pipeline: How many nucleated cells were present was estimated from reference gene primer amplification. Libraries were prepared by immunoSEQ multiplex PCR; TCRdb keeps only in-frame clonotypes and omits some of them. V, J and clone size reflect that table, while D and trimming were determined from the DNA. The table lists around 700,000 clones, 70% to 90% of them singletons. Material: peripheral blood. This receptor was obtained from a woman aged 18-30 years with acute or convalescent COVID-19. The rearrangement links TRBV7-2 to TRBJ2-1, with 7 nucleotides matching TRBD2. The DNA of the CDR3 is TGTGCCAGCAGCTTAGTGGGCGGGAGCAATGAGCAGTTCTTC. Translation gives CASSLVGGSNEQFF. Using reference TRBV7-2 and TRBJ2-1 for the parts outside the CDR3, the full variable domain is GAGVSQSPSNKVTEKGKDVELRCDPISGHTALYWYRQSLGQGLEFLIYFQGNSAPDKSGLPSDRFSAERTGGSVSTLTIQRTQQEDSAVYLCASSLVGGSNEQFFGPGTRLTVL.